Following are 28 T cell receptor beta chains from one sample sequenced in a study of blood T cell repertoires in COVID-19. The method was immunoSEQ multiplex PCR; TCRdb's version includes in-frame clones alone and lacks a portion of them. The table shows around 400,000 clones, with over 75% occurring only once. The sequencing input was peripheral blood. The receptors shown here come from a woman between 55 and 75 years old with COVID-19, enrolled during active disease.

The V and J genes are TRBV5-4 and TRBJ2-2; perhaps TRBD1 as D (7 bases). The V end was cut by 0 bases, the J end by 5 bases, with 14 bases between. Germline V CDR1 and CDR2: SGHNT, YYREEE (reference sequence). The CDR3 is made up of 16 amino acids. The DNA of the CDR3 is TGTGCCAGCAGCTTGGCCGACGCAGGGGGGACCGGGGAGCTGTTTTTT. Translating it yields CASSLADAGGTGELFF.

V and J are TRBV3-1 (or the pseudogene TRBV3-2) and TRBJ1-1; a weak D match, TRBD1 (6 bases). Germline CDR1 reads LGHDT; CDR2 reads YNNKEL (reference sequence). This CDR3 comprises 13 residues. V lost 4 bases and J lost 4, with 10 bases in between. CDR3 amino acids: CASSLTGPTEAFF. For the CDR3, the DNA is TGTGCCAGCAGCCTGACAGGTCCCACTGAAGCTTTCTTT.

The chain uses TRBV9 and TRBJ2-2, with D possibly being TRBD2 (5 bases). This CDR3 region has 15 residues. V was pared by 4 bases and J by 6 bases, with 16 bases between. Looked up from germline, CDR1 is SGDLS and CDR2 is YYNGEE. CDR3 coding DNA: TGTGCCAGCAGCCGCATGAGGGCGGAAGCCGGGGAGCTGTTTTTT. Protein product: CASSRMRAEAGELFF.

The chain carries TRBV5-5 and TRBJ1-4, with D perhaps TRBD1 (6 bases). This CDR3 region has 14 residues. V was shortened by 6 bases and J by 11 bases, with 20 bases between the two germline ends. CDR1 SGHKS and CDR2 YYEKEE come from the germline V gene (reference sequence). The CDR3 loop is CASNSQDAGDKLFF. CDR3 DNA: TGTGCCAGCAACTCCCAGGATGCAGGGGATAAACTGTTTTTT.

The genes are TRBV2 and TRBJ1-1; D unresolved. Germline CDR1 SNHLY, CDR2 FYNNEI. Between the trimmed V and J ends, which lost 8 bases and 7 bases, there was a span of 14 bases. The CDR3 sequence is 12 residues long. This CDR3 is CASYRGLSEAFF. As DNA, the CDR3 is TGTGCCAGCTATAGAGGACTGAGTGAAGCTTTCTTT.

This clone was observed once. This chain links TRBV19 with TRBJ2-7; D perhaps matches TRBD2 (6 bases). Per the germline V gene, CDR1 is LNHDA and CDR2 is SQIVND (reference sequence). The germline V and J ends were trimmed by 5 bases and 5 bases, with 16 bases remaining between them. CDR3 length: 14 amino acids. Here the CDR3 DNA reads TGTGCCAGTAGTGGGCGGGGCGGCCCCGACGAGCAGTACTTC. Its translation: CASSGRGGPDEQYF.

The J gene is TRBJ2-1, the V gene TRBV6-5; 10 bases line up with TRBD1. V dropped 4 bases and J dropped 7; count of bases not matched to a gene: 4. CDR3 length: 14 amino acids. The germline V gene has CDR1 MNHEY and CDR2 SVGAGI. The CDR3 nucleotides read TGTGCCAGCAGTTTAGGACAGGGGGTGAATGAGCAGTTCTTC. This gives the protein CASSLGQGVNEQFF.

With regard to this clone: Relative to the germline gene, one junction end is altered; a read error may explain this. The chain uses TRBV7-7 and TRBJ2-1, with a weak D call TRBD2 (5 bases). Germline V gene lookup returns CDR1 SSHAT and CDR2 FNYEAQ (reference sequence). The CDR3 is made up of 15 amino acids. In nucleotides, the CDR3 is TGTGCTAGCAGCCGCGACACTAGCTCCTACAATGAGCAGTTCTTC. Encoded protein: CASSRDTSSYNEQFF.

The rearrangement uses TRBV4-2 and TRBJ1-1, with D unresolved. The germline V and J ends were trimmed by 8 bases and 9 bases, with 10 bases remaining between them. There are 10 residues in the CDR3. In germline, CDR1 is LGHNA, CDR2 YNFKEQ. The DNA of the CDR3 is TGTGCCAGCTGGGCCGGGAAAGCTTTCTTT. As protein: CASWAGKAFF.

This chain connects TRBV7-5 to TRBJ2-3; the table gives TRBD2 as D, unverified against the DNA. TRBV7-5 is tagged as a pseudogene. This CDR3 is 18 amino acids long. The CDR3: CARSLGGASGGCTDTQYF. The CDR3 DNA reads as TGTGCCAGAAGCTTAGGAGGGGCTAGCGGGGGGTGCACAGATACGCAGTATTTT.

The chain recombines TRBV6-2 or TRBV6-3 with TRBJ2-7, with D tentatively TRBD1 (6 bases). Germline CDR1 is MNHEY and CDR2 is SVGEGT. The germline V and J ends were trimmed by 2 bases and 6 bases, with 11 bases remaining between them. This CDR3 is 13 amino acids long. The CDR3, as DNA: TGTGCCAGCAGTTACCAGGGGTTCGTCGAGCAGTACTTC. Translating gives CASSYQGFVEQYF.

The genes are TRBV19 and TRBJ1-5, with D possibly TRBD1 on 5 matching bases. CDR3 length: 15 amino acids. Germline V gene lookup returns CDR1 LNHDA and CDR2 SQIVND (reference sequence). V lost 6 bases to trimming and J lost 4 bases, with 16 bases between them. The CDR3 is CASSQPRTQNQPQHF. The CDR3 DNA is TGTGCCAGTAGCCAACCTCGGACACAGAATCAGCCCCAGCATTTT.

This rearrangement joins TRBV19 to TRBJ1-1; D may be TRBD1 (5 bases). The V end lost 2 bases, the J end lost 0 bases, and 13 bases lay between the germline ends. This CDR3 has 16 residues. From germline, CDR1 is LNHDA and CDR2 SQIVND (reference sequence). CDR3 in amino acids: CASSINRQLLNTEAFF. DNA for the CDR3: TGTGCCAGTAGTATAAATAGACAGCTATTGAACACTGAAGCTTTCTTT. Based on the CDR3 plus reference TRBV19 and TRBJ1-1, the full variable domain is DGGITQSPKYLFRKEGQNVTLSCEQNLNHDAMYWYRQDPGQGLRLIYYSQIVNDFQKGDIAEGYSVSREKKESFPLTVTSAQKNPTAFYLCASSINRQLLNTEAFFGQGTRLTVV.

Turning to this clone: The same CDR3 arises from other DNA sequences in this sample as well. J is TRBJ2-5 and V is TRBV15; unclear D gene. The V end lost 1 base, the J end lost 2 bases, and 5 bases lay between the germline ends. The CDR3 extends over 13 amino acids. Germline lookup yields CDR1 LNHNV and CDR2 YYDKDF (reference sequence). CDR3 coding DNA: TGTGCCACCAGCAGAGCCCCACAAGAGACCCAGTACTTC. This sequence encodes CATSRAPQETQYF.

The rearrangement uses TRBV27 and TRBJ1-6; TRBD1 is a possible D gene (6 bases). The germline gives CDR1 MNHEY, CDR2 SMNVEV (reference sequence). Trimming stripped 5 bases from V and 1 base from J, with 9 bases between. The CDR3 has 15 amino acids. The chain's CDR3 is CASSLRGSYNSPLHF. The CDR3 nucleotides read TGTGCCAGCAGTCTCAGGGGTTCCTATAATTCACCCCTCCACTTT.

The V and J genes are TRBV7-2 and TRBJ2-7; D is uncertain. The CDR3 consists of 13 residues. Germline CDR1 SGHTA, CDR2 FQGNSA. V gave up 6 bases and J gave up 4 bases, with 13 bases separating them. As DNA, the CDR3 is TGTGCCAGCAGACTTTCGGGTGGTTACGAGCAGTACTTC. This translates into CASRLSGGYEQYF. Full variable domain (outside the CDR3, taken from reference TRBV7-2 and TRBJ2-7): GAGVSQSPSNKVTEKGKDVELRCDPISGHTALYWYRQSLGQGLEFLIYFQGNSAPDKSGLPSDRFSAERTGGSVSTLTIQRTQQEDSAVYLCASRLSGGYEQYFGPGTRLTVT.

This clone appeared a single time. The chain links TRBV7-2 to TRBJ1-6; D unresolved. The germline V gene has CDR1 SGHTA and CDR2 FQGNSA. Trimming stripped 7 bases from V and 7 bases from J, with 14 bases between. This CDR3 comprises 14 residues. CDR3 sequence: CASTIWAGNSPLHF. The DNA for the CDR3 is TGTGCCAGCACAATATGGGCGGGAAATTCACCCCTCCACTTT. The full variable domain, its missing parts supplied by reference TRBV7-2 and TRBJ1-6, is GAGVSQSPSNKVTEKGKDVELRCDPISGHTALYWYRQSLGQGLEFLIYFQGNSAPDKSGLPSDRFSAERTGGSVSTLTIQRTQQEDSAVYLCASTIWAGNSPLHFGNGTRLTVT.

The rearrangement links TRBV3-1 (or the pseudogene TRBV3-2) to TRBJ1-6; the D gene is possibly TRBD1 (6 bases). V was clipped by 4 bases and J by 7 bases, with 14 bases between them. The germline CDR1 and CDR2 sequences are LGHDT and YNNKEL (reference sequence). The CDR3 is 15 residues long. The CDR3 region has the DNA TGTGCCAGCAGCCCCTACCGGACAGCAAATTCACCCCTCCACTTT. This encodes CASSPYRTANSPLHF.

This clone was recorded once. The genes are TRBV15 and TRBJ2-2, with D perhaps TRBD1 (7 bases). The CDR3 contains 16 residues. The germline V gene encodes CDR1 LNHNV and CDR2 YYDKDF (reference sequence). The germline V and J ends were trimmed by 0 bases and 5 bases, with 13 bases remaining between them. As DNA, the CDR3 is TGTGCCACCAGCAGAGAGGAGGGGGCGAGAACCGGGGAGCTGTTTTTT. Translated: CATSREEGARTGELFF.

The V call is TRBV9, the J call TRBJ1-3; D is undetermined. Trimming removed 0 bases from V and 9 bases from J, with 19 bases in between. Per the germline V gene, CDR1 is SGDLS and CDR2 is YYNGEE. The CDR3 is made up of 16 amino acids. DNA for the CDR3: TGTGCCAGCAGCGTAGGAGGCGGGGATGGGATAAGCACCATATATTTT. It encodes CASSVGGGDGISTIYF.

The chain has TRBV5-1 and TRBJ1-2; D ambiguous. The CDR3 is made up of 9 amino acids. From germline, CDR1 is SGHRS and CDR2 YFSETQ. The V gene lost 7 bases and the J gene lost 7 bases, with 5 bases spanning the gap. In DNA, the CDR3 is TGCGCCAGCCCCTCTGGCTACACCTTC. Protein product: CASPSGYTF.

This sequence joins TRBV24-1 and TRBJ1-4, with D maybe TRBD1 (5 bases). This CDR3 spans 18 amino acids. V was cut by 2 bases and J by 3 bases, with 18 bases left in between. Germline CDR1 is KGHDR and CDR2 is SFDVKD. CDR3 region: CATSDSSGGGHSNEKLFF. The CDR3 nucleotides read TGTGCCACCAGTGATTCCTCCGGGGGAGGACACTCTAATGAAAAACTGTTTTTT.

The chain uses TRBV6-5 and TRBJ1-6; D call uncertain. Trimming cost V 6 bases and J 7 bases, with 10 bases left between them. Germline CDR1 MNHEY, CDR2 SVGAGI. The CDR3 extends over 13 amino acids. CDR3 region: CASRITDNSPLHF. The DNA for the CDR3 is TGTGCCAGCAGGATCACAGACAATTCACCCCTCCACTTT.

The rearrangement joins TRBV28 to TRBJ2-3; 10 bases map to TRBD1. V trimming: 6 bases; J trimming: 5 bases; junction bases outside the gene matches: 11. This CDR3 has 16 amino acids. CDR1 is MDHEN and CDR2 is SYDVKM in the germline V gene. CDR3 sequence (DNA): TGTGCCAGCAGCCTACGACCGGGACAGGGGAGAGATACGCAGTATTTT. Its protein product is CASSLRPGQGRDTQYF.

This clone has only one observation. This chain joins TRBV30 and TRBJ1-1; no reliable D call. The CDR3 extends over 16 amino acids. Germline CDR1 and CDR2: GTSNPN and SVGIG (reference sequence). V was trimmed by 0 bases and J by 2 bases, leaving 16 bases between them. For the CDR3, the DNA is TGTGCCTGGAGTGTAATTTCTTGGCGGGATAACACTGAAGCTTTCTTT. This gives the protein CAWSVISWRDNTEAFF.

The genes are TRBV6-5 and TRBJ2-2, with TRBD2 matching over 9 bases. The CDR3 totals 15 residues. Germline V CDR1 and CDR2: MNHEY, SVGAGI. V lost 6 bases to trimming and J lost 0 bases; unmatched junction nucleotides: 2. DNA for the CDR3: TGTGCCAGCAGCAGACTAGCGGCGAACACCGGGGAGCTGTTTTTT. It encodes CASSRLAANTGELFF.

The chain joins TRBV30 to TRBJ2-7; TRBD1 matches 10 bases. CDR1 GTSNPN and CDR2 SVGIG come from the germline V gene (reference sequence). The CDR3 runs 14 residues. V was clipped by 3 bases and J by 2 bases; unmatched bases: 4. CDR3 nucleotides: TGTGCCTGGAGCACAGGGACAGGGGCCTACGAGCAGTACTTC. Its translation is CAWSTGTGAYEQYF.

CDR3 nucleotide sequence: TGTGCCAGCAGTTACTCAGGGGCAGGTCCAGAGACCCAGTACTTC. Its translation: CASSYSGAGPETQYF. The rearrangement uses TRBV6-5 and TRBJ2-5; possibly TRBD1 for D (5 bases). Deletions cut 0 bases from V and 4 bases from J, with 12 bases between. Per the germline V gene, CDR1 is MNHEY and CDR2 is SVGAGI. This CDR3 has 15 amino acids.